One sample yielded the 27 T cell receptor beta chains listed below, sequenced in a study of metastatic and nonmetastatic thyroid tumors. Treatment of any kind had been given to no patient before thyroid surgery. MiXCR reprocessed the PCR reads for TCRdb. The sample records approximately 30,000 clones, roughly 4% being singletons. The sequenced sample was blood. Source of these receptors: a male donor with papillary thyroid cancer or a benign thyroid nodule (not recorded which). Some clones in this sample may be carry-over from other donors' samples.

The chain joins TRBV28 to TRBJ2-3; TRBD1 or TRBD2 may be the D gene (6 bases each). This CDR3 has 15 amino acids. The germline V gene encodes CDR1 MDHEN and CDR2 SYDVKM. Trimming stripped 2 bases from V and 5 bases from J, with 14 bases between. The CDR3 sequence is CASSLPRGAGDTQYF. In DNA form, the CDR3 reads TGTGCCAGCAGTTTACCGAGGGGGGCCGGAGATACGCAGTATTTT.

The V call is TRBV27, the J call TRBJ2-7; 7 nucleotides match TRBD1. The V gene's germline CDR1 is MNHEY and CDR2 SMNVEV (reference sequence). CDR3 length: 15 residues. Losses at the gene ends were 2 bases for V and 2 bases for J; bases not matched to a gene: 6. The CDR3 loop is CASSLAGTVAYEQYF. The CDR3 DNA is TGTGCCAGCAGTTTAGCCGGGACAGTGGCCTACGAGCAGTACTTC.

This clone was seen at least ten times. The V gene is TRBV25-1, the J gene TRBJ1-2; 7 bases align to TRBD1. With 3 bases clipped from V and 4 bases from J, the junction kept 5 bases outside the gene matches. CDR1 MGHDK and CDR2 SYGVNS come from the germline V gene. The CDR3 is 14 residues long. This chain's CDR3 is CASSDTGDSYGYTF. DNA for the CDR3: TGTGCCAGCAGTGACACAGGGGATAGCTATGGCTACACCTTC.

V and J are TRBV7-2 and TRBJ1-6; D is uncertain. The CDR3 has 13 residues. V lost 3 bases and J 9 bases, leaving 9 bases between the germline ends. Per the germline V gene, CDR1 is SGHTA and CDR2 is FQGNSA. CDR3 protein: CASSFTALSPLHF. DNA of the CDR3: TGTGCCAGCAGCTTTACGGCACTTTCACCCCTCCACTTT.

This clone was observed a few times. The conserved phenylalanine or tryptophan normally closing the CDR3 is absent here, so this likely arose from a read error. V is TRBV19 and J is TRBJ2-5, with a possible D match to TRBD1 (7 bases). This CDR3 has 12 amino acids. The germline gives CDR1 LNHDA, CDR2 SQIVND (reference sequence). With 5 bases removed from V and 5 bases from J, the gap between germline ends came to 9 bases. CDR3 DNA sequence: TGTGCCAGTAGTCAGGGGGGCGAGACCCAGTACTTA. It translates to CASSQGGETQYL.

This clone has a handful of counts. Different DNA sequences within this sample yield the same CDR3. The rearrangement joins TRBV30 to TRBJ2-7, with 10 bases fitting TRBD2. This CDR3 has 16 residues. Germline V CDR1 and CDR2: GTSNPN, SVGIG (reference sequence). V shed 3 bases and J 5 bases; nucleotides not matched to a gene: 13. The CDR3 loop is CAWSRPGGAGGNEQYF. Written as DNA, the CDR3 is TGTGCCTGGAGCCGGCCAGGGGGAGCGGGAGGGAACGAGCAGTACTTC.

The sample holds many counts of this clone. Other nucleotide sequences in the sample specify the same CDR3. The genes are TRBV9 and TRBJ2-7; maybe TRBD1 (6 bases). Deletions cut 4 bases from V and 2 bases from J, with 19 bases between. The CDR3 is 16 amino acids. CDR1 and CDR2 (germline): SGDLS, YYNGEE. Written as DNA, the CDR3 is TGTGCCAGCAGCCCGGAGACAGGAAGGTCGGCCTACGAGCAGTACTTC. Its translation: CASSPETGRSAYEQYF.

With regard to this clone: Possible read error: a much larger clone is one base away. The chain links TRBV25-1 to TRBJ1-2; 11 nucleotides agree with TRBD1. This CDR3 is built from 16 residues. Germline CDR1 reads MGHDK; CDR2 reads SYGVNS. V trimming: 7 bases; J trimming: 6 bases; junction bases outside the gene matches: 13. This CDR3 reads CASNAWTGGAGDGYTF. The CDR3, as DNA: TGTGCCAGCAACGCCTGGACAGGGGGCGCCGGAGATGGCTACACCTTC.

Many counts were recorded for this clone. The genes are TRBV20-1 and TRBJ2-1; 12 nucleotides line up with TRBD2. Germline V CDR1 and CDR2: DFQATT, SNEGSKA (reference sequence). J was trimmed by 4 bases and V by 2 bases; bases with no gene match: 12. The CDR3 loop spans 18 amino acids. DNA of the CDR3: TGCAGTGCTAGAACTAGCGGGAGGCCCTTGGATACATACAATGAGCAGTTCTTC. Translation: CSARTSGRPLDTYNEQFF.

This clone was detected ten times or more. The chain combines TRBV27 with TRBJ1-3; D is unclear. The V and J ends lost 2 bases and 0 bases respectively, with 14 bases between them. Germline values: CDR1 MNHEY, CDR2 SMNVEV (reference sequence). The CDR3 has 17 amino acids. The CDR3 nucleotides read TGTGCCAGCAGTTTAAACGCACAACTACACTCTGGAAACACCATATATTTT. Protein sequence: CASSLNAQLHSGNTIYF.

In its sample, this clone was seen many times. CDR3: CSASGGGRLEAFF. Written as DNA, the CDR3 is TGCAGTGCTAGTGGCGGGGGACGGCTCGAAGCTTTCTTT. The chain joins TRBV20-1 to TRBJ1-1; possible D gene TRBD1, 5 bases. Germline V gene lookup returns CDR1 DFQATT and CDR2 SNEGSKA (reference sequence). V was clipped by 3 bases and J by 8 bases, with 16 bases between them. CDR3 size: 13 residues.

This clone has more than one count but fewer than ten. For the CDR3, the DNA is TGTGCCAGCAGCTTATTCGGTGGGGCAGGGGTGGGCAATCAGCCCCAGCATTTT. It is translated as CASSLFGGAGVGNQPQHF. The chain uses TRBV7-8 and TRBJ1-5; a possible D gene is TRBD1 (6 bases). In germline, CDR1 is SGHVS, CDR2 FQNEAQ. Between the trimmed V and J ends, which lost 2 bases and 2 bases, there was a span of 19 bases. The CDR3 spans 18 residues.

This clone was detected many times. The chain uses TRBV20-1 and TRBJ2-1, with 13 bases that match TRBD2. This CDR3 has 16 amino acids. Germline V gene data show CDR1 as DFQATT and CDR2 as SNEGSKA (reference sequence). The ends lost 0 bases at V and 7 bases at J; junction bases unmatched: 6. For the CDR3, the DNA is TGCAGTGCTAGAGATCGGACTAGCGGGAGACGAAATGAGCAGTTCTTC. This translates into CSARDRTSGRRNEQFF.

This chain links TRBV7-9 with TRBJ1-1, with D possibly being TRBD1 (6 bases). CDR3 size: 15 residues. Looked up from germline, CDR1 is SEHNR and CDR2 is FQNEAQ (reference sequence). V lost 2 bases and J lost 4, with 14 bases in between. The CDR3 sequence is CASSLFSGAGTEAFF. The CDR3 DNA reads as TGTGCCAGCAGCTTATTCTCGGGGGCAGGCACTGAAGCTTTCTTT.

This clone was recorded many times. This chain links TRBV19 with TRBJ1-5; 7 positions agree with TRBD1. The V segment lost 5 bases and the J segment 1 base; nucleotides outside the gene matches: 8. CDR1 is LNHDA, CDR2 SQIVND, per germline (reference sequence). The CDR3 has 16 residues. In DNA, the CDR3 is TGTGCCAGTAGTGTCGAGGGGGCATTGAGCAATCAGCCCCAGCATTTT. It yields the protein CASSVEGALSNQPQHF.

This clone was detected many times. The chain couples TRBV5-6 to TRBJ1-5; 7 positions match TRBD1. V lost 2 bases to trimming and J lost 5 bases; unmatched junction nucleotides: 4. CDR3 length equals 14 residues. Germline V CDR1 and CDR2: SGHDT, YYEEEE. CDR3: CASSLGTDYQPQHF. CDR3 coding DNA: TGTGCCAGCAGCTTAGGGACAGATTATCAGCCCCAGCATTTT. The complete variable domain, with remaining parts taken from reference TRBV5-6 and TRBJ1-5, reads DAGVTQSPTHLIKTRGQQVTLRCSPKSGHDTVSWYQQALGQGPQFIFQYYEEEERQRGNFPDRFSGHQFPNYSSELNVNALLLGDSALYLCASSLGTDYQPQHFGDGTRLSIL.

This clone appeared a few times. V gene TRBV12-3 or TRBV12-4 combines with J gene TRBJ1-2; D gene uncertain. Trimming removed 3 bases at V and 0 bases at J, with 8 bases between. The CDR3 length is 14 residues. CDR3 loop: CASSLSGSNYGYTF. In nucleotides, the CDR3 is TGTGCCAGCAGTTTGAGCGGGTCTAACTATGGCTACACCTTC.

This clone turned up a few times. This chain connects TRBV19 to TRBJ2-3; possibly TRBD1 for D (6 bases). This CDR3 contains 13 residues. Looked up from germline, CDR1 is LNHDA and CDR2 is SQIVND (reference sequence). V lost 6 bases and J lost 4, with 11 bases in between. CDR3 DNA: TGTGCCAGTAGATTACAGGGAGCAGATACGCAGTATTTT. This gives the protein CASRLQGADTQYF.

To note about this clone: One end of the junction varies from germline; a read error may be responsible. This chain's CDR3 is CSSQGQLTDTQYF. The CDR3 DNA sequence: TGCTCCAGTCAGGGACAGCTCACAGATACGCAATATTTT. The chain is built from TRBV5-1 and TRBJ2-3; 7 positions agree with TRBD1. Looked up from germline, CDR1 is SGHRS and CDR2 is YFSETQ. There are 13 residues in the CDR3.

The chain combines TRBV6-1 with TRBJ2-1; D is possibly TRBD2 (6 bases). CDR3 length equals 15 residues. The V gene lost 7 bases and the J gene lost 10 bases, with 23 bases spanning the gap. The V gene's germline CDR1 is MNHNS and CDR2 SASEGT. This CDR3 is CASTPGDSGSKEQFF. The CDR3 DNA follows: TGTGCCAGCACTCCCGGGGATAGCGGCTCCAAGGAGCAGTTCTTC.

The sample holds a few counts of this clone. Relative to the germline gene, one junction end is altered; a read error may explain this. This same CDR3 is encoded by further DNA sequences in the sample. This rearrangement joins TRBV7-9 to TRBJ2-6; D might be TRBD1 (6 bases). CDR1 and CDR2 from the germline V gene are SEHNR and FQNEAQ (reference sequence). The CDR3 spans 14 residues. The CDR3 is CASSPGAGANVLTF. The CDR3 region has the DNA TGTGCCAGCAGCCCAGGGGCTGGAGCCAACGTCCTGACTTTC.

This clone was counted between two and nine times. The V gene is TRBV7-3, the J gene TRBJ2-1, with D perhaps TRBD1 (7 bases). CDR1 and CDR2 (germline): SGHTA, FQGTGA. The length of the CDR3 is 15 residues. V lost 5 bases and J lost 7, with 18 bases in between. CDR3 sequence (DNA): TGTGCCAGCAGCCCTTTTTTGGGGGGACAGAATGAGCAGTTCTTC. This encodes CASSPFLGGQNEQFF. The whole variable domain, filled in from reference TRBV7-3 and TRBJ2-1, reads GAGVSQTPSNKVTEKGKYVELRCDPISGHTALYWYRQSLGQGPEFLIYFQGTGAADDSGLPNDRFFAVRPEGSVSTLKIQRTERGDSAVYLCASSPFLGGQNEQFFGPGTRLTVL.

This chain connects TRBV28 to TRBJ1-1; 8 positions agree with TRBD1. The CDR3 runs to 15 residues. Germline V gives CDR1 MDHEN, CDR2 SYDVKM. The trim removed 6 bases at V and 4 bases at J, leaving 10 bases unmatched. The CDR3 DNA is TGTGCCAGCAGCCATCCTGACAGGGGCATCACTGAAGCTTTCTTT. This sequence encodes CASSHPDRGITEAFF.

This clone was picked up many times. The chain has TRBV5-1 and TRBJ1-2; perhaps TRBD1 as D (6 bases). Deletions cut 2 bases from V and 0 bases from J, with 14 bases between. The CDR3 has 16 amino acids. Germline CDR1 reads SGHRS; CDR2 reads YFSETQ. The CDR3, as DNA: TGCGCCAGCAGCTTTCGGGGGGCGCGGGCTAACTATGGCTACACCTTC. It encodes CASSFRGARANYGYTF.

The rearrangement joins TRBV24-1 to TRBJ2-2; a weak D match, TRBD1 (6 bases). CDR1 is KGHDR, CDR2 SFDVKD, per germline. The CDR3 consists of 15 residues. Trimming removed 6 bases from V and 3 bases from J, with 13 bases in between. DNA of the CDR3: TGTGCCACCAGTTTACAGGGTTTGGACACCGGGGAGCTGTTTTTT. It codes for CATSLQGLDTGELFF.

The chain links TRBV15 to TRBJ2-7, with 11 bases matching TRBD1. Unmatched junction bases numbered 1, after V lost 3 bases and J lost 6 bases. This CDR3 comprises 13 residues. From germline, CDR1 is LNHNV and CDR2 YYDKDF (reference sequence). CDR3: CATSRGTGGEQYF. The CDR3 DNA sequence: TGTGCCACCAGCAGGGGGACAGGGGGCGAGCAGTACTTC.

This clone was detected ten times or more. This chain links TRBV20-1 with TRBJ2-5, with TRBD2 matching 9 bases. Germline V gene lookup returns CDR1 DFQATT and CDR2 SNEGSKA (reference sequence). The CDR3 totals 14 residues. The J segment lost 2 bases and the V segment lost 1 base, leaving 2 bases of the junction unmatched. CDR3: CSARGTSEQETQYF. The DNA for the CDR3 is TGCAGTGCTAGAGGGACTAGCGAACAAGAGACCCAGTACTTC.